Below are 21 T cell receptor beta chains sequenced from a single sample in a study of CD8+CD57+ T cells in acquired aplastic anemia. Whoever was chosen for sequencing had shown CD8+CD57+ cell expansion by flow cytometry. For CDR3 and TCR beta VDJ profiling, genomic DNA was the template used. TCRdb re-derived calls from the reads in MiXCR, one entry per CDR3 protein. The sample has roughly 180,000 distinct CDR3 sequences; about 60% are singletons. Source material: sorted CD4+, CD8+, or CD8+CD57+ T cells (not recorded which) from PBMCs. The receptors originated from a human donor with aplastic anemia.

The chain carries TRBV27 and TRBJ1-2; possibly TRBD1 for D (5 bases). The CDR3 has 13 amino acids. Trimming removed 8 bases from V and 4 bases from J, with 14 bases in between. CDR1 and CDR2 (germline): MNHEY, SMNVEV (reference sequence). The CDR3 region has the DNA TGTGCCAGCCGGAAATTGGGGGTCTATGGCTACACCTTC. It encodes CASRKLGVYGYTF.

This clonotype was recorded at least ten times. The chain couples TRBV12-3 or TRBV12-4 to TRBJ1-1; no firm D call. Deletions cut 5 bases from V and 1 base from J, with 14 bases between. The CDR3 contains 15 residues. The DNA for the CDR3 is TGTGCCAGCAGTCCGACCCGGGTTACGAACACTGAAGCTTTCTTT. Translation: CASSPTRVTNTEAFF.

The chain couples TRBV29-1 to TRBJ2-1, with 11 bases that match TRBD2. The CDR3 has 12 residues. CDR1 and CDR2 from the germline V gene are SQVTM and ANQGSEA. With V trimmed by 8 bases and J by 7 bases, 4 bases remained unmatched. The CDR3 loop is CSISSGRNEQFF. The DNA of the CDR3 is TGCAGCATCTCTAGCGGGAGGAATGAGCAGTTCTTC.

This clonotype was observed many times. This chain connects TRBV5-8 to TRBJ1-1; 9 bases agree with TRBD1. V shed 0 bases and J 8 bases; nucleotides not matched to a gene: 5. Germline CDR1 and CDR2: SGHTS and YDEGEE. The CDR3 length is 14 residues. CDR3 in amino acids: CASSLEQGAWEAFF. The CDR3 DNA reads TGTGCCAGCAGCTTGGAACAGGGGGCTTGGGAAGCTTTCTTT.

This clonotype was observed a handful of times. The CDR3 region is CASSLSGGAAEQFF. CDR3 nucleotide sequence: TGTGCCAGCAGCTTAAGCGGGGGGGCCGCTGAGCAGTTCTTC. The rearrangement links TRBV7-2 to TRBJ2-1; 10 bases are a match to TRBD2. V shed 2 bases, J shed 9 bases, and the junction held 4 bases outside the gene matches. This CDR3 has 14 amino acids. Germline-derived CDR1 and CDR2 are SGHTA and FQGNSA.

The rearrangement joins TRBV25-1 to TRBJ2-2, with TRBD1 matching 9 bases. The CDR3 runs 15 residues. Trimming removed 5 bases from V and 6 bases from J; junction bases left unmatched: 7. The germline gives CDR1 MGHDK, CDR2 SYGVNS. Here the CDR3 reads CASSLQGALAGELFF. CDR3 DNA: TGTGCCAGCAGTTTACAGGGGGCGCTAGCCGGGGAGCTGTTTTTT.

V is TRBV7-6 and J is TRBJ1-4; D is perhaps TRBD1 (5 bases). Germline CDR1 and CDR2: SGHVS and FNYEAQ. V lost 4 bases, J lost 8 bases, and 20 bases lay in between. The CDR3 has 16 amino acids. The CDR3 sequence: CASSSPPGTGPEKLFF. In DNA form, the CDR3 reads TGTGCCAGCAGCTCGCCCCCGGGGACTGGGCCCGAAAAACTGTTTTTT.

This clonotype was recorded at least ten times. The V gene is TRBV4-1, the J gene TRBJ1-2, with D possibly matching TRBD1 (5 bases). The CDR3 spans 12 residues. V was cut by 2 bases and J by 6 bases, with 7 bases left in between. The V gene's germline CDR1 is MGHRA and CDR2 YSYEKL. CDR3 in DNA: TGCGCCAGCAGCCAAAGGGGAGATGGCTACACCTTC. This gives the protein CASSQRGDGYTF.

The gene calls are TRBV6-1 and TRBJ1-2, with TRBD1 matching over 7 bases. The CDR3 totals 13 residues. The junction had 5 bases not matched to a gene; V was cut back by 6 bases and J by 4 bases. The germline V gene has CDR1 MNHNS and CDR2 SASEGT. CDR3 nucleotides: TGTGCCAGCAGACCGGGACAGCTCTATGGCTACACCTTC. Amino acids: CASRPGQLYGYTF.

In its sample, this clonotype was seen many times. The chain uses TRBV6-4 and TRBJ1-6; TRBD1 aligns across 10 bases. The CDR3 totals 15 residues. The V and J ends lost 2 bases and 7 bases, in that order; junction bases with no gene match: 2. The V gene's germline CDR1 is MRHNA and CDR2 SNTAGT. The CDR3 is CASSDRTGGNSPLHF. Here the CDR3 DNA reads TGTGCCAGCAGTGACCGGACAGGGGGAAATTCACCCCTCCACTTT.

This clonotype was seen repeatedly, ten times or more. CDR3 nucleotides: TGTGCCAGCAGTGACAGGGTGGGGAAGCCCCAGCATTTT. Its protein is CASSDRVGKPQHF. The chain employs TRBV2 and TRBJ1-5; weak D call: TRBD1 (5 bases). The V gene's germline CDR1 is SNHLY and CDR2 FYNNEI. This CDR3 comprises 13 residues. Trimming took 3 bases from V and 8 from J, leaving 11 bases between them.

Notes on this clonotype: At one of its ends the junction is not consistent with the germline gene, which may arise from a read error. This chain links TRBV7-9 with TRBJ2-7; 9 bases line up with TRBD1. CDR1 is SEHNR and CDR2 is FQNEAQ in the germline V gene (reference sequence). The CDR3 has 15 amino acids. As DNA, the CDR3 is TGTGCTAGCAGCCCTCTCCGGGACAGGGTTCTCGAGCAGTACTTC. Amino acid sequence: CASSPLRDRVLEQYF.

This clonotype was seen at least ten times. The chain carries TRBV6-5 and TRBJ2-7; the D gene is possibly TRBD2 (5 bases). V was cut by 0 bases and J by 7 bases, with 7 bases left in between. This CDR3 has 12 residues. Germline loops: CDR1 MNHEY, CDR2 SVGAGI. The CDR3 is CASSYSRGEQYF. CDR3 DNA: TGTGCCAGCAGTTACTCGAGAGGGGAGCAGTACTTC.

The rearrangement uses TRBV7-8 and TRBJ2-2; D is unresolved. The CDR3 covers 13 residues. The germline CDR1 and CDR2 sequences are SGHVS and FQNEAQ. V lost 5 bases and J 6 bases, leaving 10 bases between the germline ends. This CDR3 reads CASSPRSAGELFF. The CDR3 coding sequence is TGTGCCAGCAGCCCCCGGTCCGCCGGGGAGCTGTTTTTT.

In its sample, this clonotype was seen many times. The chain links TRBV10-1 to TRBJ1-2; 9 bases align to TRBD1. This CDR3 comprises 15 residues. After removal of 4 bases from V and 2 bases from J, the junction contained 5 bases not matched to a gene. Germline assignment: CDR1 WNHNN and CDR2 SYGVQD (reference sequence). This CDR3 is CASSARDRANYGYTF. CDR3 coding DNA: TGCGCCAGCAGTGCTCGGGACAGGGCCAACTATGGCTACACCTTC.

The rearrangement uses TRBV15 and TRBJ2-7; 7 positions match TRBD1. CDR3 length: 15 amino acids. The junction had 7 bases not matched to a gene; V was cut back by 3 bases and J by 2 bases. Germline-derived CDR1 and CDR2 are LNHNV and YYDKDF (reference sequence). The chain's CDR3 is CATSSLQGPPYEQYF. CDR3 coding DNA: TGTGCCACCAGCAGTTTACAGGGGCCTCCCTACGAGCAGTACTTC.

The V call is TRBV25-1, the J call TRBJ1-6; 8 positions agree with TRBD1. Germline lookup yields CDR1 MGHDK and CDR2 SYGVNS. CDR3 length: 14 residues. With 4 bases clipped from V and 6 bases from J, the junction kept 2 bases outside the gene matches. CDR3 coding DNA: TGTGCCAGCAGTGCCGACAGGGGTAATTCACCCCTCCACTTT. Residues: CASSADRGNSPLHF.

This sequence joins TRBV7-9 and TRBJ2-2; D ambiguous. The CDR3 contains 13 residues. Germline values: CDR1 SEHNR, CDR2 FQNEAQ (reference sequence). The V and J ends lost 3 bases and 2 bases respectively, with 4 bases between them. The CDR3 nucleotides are TGTGCCAGCAGCTTGTTAAACACCGGGGAGCTGTTTTTT. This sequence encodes CASSLLNTGELFF. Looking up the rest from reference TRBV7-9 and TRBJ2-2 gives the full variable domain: DTGVSQNPRHKITKRGQNVTFRCDPISEHNRLYWYRQTLGQGPEFLTYFQNEAQLEKSRLLSDRFSAERPKGSFSTLEIQRTEQGDSAMYLCASSLLNTGELFFGEGSRLTVL.

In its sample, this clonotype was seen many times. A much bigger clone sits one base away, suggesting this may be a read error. In DNA form, the CDR3 reads TGTGCCACCAGTGATTTTACAGGGGGCTGGGAGACCCAGTGCTTC. Translated, it gives CATSDFTGGWETQCF. V gene TRBV24-1 combines with J gene TRBJ2-5; 9 positions match TRBD1. Germline assignment: CDR1 KGHDR and CDR2 SFDVKD. There are 15 residues in the CDR3.

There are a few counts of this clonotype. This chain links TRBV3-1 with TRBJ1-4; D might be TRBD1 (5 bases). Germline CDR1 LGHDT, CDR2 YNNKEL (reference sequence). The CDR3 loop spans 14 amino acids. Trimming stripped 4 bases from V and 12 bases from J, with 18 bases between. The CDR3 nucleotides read TGTGCCAGCAGCCCCAGGGTATCGATAGAGGAACTGTTTTTT. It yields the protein CASSPRVSIEELFF.

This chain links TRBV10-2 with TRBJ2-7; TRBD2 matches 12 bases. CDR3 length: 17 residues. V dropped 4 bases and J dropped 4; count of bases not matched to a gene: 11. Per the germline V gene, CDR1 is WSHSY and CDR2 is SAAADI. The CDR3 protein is CASSAGLAGSWGYEQYF. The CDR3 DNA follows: TGCGCCAGCAGTGCCGGACTAGCGGGATCTTGGGGATACGAGCAGTACTTC.